The 18 T cell receptor beta chains presented below share a single source sample, sequenced in a study of blood T cell repertoires in COVID-19. Sequenced by immunoSEQ multiplex PCR; TCRdb stores in-frame clones only, minus some. The table includes just under 300,000 clones, more than 85% detected once. The sequenced sample consisted of peripheral blood. All receptors come from a man in his 70s with acute or convalescent COVID-19.

The table lists this clone with a count of one. The chain links TRBV9 to TRBJ2-1, with D perhaps TRBD1 (5 bases). The CDR3 is 14 residues long. V was trimmed by 4 bases and J by 4 bases, leaving 12 bases between them. Germline assignment: CDR1 SGDLS and CDR2 YYNGEE. CDR3 region: CASSPLTAYNEQFF. The CDR3 nucleotides read TGTGCCAGCAGCCCGTTGACAGCTTACAATGAGCAGTTCTTC.

The V and J genes are TRBV4-1 and TRBJ2-3; perhaps TRBD1 as D (6 bases). Trimming took 1 base from V and 6 from J, leaving 11 bases between them. The CDR3 has 14 amino acids. Germline V gene lookup returns CDR1 MGHRA and CDR2 YSYEKL. The CDR3 nucleotides are TGCGCCAGCAGCCAAGTGGGGGCTGGGGATACGCAGTATTTT. Translated: CASSQVGAGDTQYF.

This clone was seen only a few times. Other DNA sequences in this specimen translate into the identical CDR3. The chain has TRBV5-5 and TRBJ2-6, with D tentatively TRBD1 (5 bases). This CDR3 is built from 15 residues. Trimming left V 0 bases short and J 1 base short, with 5 bases between. The germline CDR1 and CDR2 sequences are SGHKS and YYEKEE (reference sequence). The CDR3: CASSLAGSGANVLTF. The CDR3 nucleotides read TGTGCCAGCAGCTTGGCAGGGTCTGGGGCCAACGTCCTGACTTTC.

This clone has a handful of counts. V is TRBV5-1 and J is TRBJ2-7, with TRBD1 identical over 9 bases. The V gene's germline CDR1 is SGHRS and CDR2 YFSETQ. The V segment lost 0 bases and the J segment 1 base; nucleotides outside the gene matches: 5. The CDR3 spans 16 residues. CDR3 nucleotides: TGCGCCAGCAGCTTGGCCGGACAGGGGTCTTCCTACGAGCAGTACTTC. This codes for CASSLAGQGSSYEQYF.

CDR3 amino acids: CASRDTGLPTHNEQFF. DNA of the CDR3: TGTGCCAGTAGGGATACGGGACTCCCAACTCACAATGAGCAGTTCTTC. The chain uses TRBV19 and TRBJ2-1, with D perhaps matching TRBD2 (6 bases). Germline CDR1 is LNHDA and CDR2 is SQIVND (reference sequence). Trimming took 6 bases from V and 5 from J, leaving 20 bases between them. The CDR3 runs 16 residues.

The J gene is TRBJ1-2, the V gene TRBV3-1 (or the pseudogene TRBV3-2); D gene uncertain. The germline V gene encodes CDR1 LGHDT and CDR2 YNNKEL (reference sequence). The CDR3 is 15 amino acids. Trimming left V 1 base short and J 1 base short, with 10 bases between. CDR3 bases: TGTGCCAGCAGCCAAGTTCACAGAATTAACTATGGCTACACCTTC. This gives the protein CASSQVHRINYGYTF.

The chain is built from TRBV5-1 and TRBJ2-7, with D possibly TRBD1 on 8 matching bases. V lost 3 bases and J 2 bases, leaving 15 bases between the germline ends. Germline assignment: CDR1 SGHRS and CDR2 YFSETQ. The CDR3 spans 15 residues. CDR3 loop: CASSSYRGGTYEQYF. DNA for the CDR3: TGCGCCAGCAGCTCATACAGGGGGGGAACCTACGAGCAGTACTTC.

The chain carries TRBV19 and TRBJ2-5; 10 nucleotides line up with TRBD2. V gave up 3 bases and J gave up 5 bases; unmatched junction bases: 6. CDR3 length: 15 residues. CDR1 LNHDA and CDR2 SQIVND come from the germline V gene (reference sequence). This chain's CDR3 is CASSIGTSAGETQYF. For the CDR3, the DNA is TGTGCCAGTAGTATTGGGACTAGCGCGGGGGAGACCCAGTACTTC.

The chain has TRBV5-5 and TRBJ2-2; TRBD1 matches at 8 bases. Losses at the gene ends were 1 base for V and 6 bases for J; bases not matched to a gene: 5. In germline, CDR1 is SGHKS, CDR2 YYEKEE (reference sequence). The CDR3 is made up of 15 amino acids. DNA of the CDR3: TGTGCCAGCAGCTTGTTTCGCAGGGGGCCCGGGGAGCTGTTTTTT. This encodes CASSLFRRGPGELFF.

This chain uses TRBV6-2 or TRBV6-3 with TRBJ1-1; D is uncertain. CDR1 and CDR2 (germline): MNHEY, SVGEGT. The germline V and J ends were trimmed by 1 base and 0 bases, with 6 bases remaining between them. The CDR3 consists of 14 residues. The CDR3 nucleotides read TGTGCCAGCAGTTACTTGAGCATGAACACTGAAGCTTTCTTT. It specifies CASSYLSMNTEAFF.

This clone showed up just once. The chain links TRBV9 to TRBJ1-6; possible D gene TRBD1, 5 bases. The CDR3 length is 14 residues. V lost 4 bases and J 9 bases, leaving 14 bases between the germline ends. Germline CDR1 is SGDLS and CDR2 is YYNGEE. CDR3 nucleotide sequence: TGTGCCAGCAGCTCCCCCAAAAGGGGTTCACCCCTCCACTTT. It translates to CASSSPKRGSPLHF.

The CDR3 spells CASRPSGTRRSEQFF. DNA of the CDR3: TGTGCCAGCAGGCCTTCCGGGACTAGGCGTTCTGAGCAGTTCTTC. The chain has TRBV3-1 (or the pseudogene TRBV3-2) and TRBJ2-1, with TRBD2 matching 8 bases. The germline CDR1 and CDR2 sequences are LGHDT and YNNKEL (reference sequence). Unmatched junction bases numbered 13, after V lost 6 bases and J lost 9 bases. CDR3 size: 15 residues.

In this sample, this clone turned up once. CDR3 nucleotide sequence: TGTGCCAGCAGACCACTAGCGTCCCATGAGCAGTTCTTC. Protein: CASRPLASHEQFF. The rearrangement joins TRBV12-3 or TRBV12-4 to TRBJ2-1, with TRBD2 identical over 7 bases. CDR3 size: 13 residues. V was pared by 6 bases and J by 8 bases, with 7 bases of the junction left unmatched.

This clone was recorded only once. V is TRBV5-1 and J is TRBJ2-7; 9 bases align to TRBD1. This CDR3 spans 16 amino acids. With 2 bases clipped from V and 6 bases from J, the junction kept 12 bases outside the gene matches. Germline V CDR1 and CDR2: SGHRS, YFSETQ. CDR3 protein: CASSLRDRVNSVEQYF. CDR3 nucleotides: TGCGCCAGCAGCTTACGGGACAGGGTCAATTCAGTCGAGCAGTACTTC.

The J gene is TRBJ1-6, the V gene TRBV30; 8 nucleotides agree with TRBD1. CDR1 GTSNPN and CDR2 SVGIG come from the germline V gene (reference sequence). V lost 3 bases to trimming and J lost 4 bases; unmatched junction nucleotides: 8. The CDR3 totals 16 residues. CDR3 bases: TGTGCCTGGAGCCTGGCAGGGGGCTTATATAATTCACCCCTCCACTTT. Protein sequence: CAWSLAGGLYNSPLHF.

J is TRBJ2-1 and V is TRBV28, with D perhaps TRBD1 (6 bases). The ends were cut back, 5 bases at V and 4 bases at J, with 15 bases in the middle. The CDR3 spans 15 residues. The V gene's germline CDR1 is MDHEN and CDR2 SYDVKM. The CDR3 loop is CASSSPGTRYNEQFF. The CDR3 DNA is TGTGCCAGCAGTAGCCCCGGGACAAGATACAATGAGCAGTTCTTC.

This chain joins TRBV7-2 and TRBJ2-7, with TRBD1 as a possible D gene (6 bases). The CDR3 consists of 14 residues. Per germline, CDR1 SGHTA and CDR2 FQGNSA. Trimming pared 6 bases from V and 4 bases from J, leaving 16 bases between. The CDR3 sequence is CASRSQPGAYEQYF. Here the CDR3 DNA reads TGTGCCAGCAGATCACAACCAGGGGCTTACGAGCAGTACTTC.

This CDR3 reads CASSRDRVDTQYF. In DNA, the CDR3 is TGTGCCAGCAGCCGGGACAGGGTAGATACGCAGTATTTT. This chain links TRBV2 with TRBJ2-3; 9 nucleotides align to TRBD1. Germline CDR1 reads SNHLY; CDR2 reads FYNNEI. The CDR3 is 13 residues long. The junction had 3 bases not matched to a gene; V was cut back by 6 bases and J by 5 bases.